What follows are 6 T cell receptor beta chains derived from one specimen sequenced in a study of T cells after yellow fever vaccination. In TCRdb, the 5' RACE reads were re-called with MiXCR into one record per CDR3 protein. The table has about 580,000 distinct CDR3 sequences, roughly a sixth seen once. Sample: PBMCs, taken around 5 days after the first yellow fever vaccination. These receptor sequences come from a man younger than 30 who received the YFV17D yellow fever vaccine.

The sample holds a few counts of this clonotype. This chain uses TRBV5-1 with TRBJ1-1; TRBD1 matches at 9 bases. The CDR3 runs to 16 residues. Germline CDR1 SGHRS, CDR2 YFSETQ. Losses at the gene ends were 4 bases for V and 1 base for J; bases not matched to a gene: 8. CDR3: CASSLKTTGGNTEAFF. CDR3 nucleotides: TGCGCCAGCAGCCTCAAAACGACAGGGGGGAACACTGAAGCTTTCTTT.

This clonotype was counted only a few times. The chain couples TRBV9 to TRBJ1-2; perhaps TRBD1 as D (6 bases). The germline gives CDR1 SGDLS, CDR2 YYNGEE. The CDR3 is 12 residues long. V lost 2 bases, J lost 8 bases, and 10 bases lay in between. DNA for the CDR3: TGTGCCAGCAGCGTCCCGGGGGGCGGCTACACCTTC. As protein: CASSVPGGGYTF.

In this sample, this clonotype turned up a few times. The rearrangement links TRBV29-1 to TRBJ2-1, with a tentative D call TRBD2 (7 bases). The CDR3 is 14 residues long. The germline gives CDR1 SQVTM, CDR2 ANQGSEA. V was pared by 3 bases and J by 4 bases, with 13 bases between. The CDR3 coding sequence is TGCAGCGTTGAGGGGGGGCAAGTATACAATGAGCAGTTCTTC. Its translation is CSVEGGQVYNEQFF.

The rearrangement uses TRBV7-9 and TRBJ2-1; a weak D match, TRBD1 (5 bases). Trimming took off 1 base at V and 7 bases at J, with 14 bases between the two ends. The CDR3 consists of 15 residues. The germline CDR1 and CDR2 sequences are SEHNR and FQNEAQ (reference sequence). DNA of the CDR3: TGTGCCAGCAGCTTAGGTCAGGGCGCAAGGAATGAGCAGTTCTTC. Amino acid sequence: CASSLGQGARNEQFF.

This clonotype came up a few times. The rearrangement uses TRBV24-1 and TRBJ2-2, with TRBD1 identical over 9 bases. Germline-derived CDR1 and CDR2 are KGHDR and SFDVKD. Trimming at V came to 7 bases and at J to 6 bases, leaving 5 bases not matched to a gene. The CDR3 sequence is 14 residues long. Written as DNA, the CDR3 is TGTGCCACCAGCGTCAGGACAGGGGCCGGGGAGCTGTTTTTT. Translating it yields CATSVRTGAGELFF.

In this sample, this clonotype turned up many times. This rearrangement joins TRBV14 to TRBJ2-3; D unclear. Trimming removed 2 bases at V and 5 bases at J, with 8 bases between. The germline V gene has CDR1 SGHDN and CDR2 FVKESK. There are 13 residues in the CDR3. The CDR3 reads CASSQNSGDTQYF. CDR3 coding DNA: TGTGCCAGCAGCCAAAATTCTGGAGATACGCAGTATTTT.